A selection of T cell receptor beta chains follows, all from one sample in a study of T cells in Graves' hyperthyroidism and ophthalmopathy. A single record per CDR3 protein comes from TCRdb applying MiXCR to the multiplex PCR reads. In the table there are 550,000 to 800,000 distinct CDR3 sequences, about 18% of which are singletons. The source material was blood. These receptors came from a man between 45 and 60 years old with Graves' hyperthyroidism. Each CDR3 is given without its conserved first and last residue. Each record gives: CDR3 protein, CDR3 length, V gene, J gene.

ATQPQLDTGELF	12	TRBV24-1	TRBJ2-2
ASSLGSGRHLYNEQF	15	TRBV11-2	TRBJ2-1
ASSPWRDGTYEQY	13	TRBV28	TRBJ2-7
ASSLNGQGVEGYT	13	TRBV28	TRBJ1-2
ASSLYEGSQY	10	TRBV27	TRBJ2-3
ATSRGRGSLAGANVLT	16	TRBV15	TRBJ2-6
ASSLPGGMGEKLF	13	TRBV28	TRBJ1-4
ASSDQDRSYEQY	12	TRBV6-1	TRBJ2-7
AWSFDRIHTDTQY	13	TRBV30	TRBJ2-3
ASSLIAKPYEQY	12	TRBV7-9	TRBJ2-7
ASTLSGREGTGELF	14	TRBV6-1	TRBJ2-2
ASSLLVGVEEKLF	13	TRBV28	TRBJ1-4
ASSGTSASYNEQF	13	TRBV10-2	TRBJ2-1
ASSVRTSGSYNEQF	14	TRBV12-3/TRBV12-4	TRBJ2-1
ASSTLGAGELF	11	TRBV12-3/TRBV12-4	TRBJ2-2
ASSQVRAGANEKLF	14	TRBV3-1	TRBJ1-4
ATRLAGTSYEQY	12	TRBV6-1	TRBJ2-7
SAGTGTGGIGTQY	13	TRBV20-1	TRBJ2-5
ASSFLIFISSDRGQVPSNQPQH	22	TRBV7-8	TRBJ1-5
ASSPPRRIGETQY	13	TRBV7-9	TRBJ2-5
ASGTLAGVIKGTDTQY	16	TRBV6-2/TRBV6-3	TRBJ2-3
ASSLEEEVADTQY	13	TRBV13	TRBJ2-3
ASSHDKATDTQY	12	TRBV7-9	TRBJ2-3
SARDVGKRVGDEQF	14	TRBV20-1	TRBJ2-1
ASSASGSTNEKLF	13	TRBV5-1	TRBJ1-4
AISGWAGISYEQY	13	TRBV10-3	TRBJ2-7
ASSGRQGIQPQH	12	TRBV5-8	TRBJ1-5
ASRASGYQETQY	12	TRBV12-3/TRBV12-4	TRBJ2-5
ASSSGTGANVLT	12	TRBV18	TRBJ2-6
ASSEYFGIRETQY	13	TRBV25-1	TRBJ2-5
ASSAPGTSGIDEQF	14	TRBV28	TRBJ2-1
SAPGQGAYGYT	11	TRBV20-1	TRBJ1-2
SARTGTNTGELF	12	TRBV20-1	TRBJ2-2
SVGLAADRPYEQY	13	TRBV29-1	TRBJ2-7
AIREEDRLDQPQH	13	TRBV10-3	TRBJ1-5
ASSLVGTGGRGYT	13	TRBV12-3/TRBV12-4	TRBJ1-2
ASSSPGVVHEQY	12	TRBV11-2	TRBJ2-7
ASRPGQTSNQPQH	13	TRBV27	TRBJ1-5
ASSGTGAGANVLT	13	TRBV28	TRBJ2-6
AISVGTDNQPQH	12	TRBV10-3	TRBJ1-5
SASRTEKETQY	11	TRBV20-1	TRBJ2-5
ASRSLRNTEAF	11	TRBV7-9	TRBJ1-1
ASRAVNTGELF	11	TRBV2	TRBJ2-2
ASSPVVGLAGKTGELF	16	TRBV3-1	TRBJ2-2
ASSLEGGGSYEQY	13	TRBV7-9	TRBJ2-7
ASSLSGAVSYEQY	13	TRBV12-3/TRBV12-4	TRBJ2-7
ASRRQAELF	9	TRBV2	TRBJ1-4
ASSSLAGVGTGELF	14	TRBV11-3	TRBJ2-2
ASSPSLQETQY	11	TRBV27	TRBJ2-5
ASSLVPSGAYEQF	13	TRBV9	TRBJ2-1
ASSPQGVRTDTQY	13	TRBV7-3	TRBJ2-3
ASNPTATETQY	11	TRBV6-2/TRBV6-3	TRBJ2-5
ASSQGRGTSTDTQY	14	TRBV4-1	TRBJ2-3
ASSSQTSGHTGELF	14	TRBV5-6	TRBJ2-2
ASSIAGGGGYTGELF	15	TRBV19	TRBJ2-2
SVFIRRDHSCEQY	13	TRBV29-1	TRBJ2-7
ASSPPGRADTQY	12	TRBV18	TRBJ2-3
ASTLTSGRLNEQF	13	TRBV3-1	TRBJ2-1
ASTRTGFNYGYT	12	TRBV19	TRBJ1-2
ASSLYGGETQY	11	TRBV28	TRBJ2-5